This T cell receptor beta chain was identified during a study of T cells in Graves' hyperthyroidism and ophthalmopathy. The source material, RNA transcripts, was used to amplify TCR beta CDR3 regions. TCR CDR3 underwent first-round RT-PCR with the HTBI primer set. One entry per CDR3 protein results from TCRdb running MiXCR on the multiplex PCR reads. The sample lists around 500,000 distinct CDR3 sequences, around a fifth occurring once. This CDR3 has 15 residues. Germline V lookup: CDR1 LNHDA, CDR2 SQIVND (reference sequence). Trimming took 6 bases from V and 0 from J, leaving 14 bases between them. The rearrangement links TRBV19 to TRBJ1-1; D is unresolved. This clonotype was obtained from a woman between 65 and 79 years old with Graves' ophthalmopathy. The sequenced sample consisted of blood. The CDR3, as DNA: TGTGCCAGTAGGAATCTCAGACTTCTGAACACTGAAGCTTTCTTT. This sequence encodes CASRNLRLLNTEAFF.